These T cell receptor beta chains were read from a single sample in a study of spatial heterogeneity in lung cancer. TCRdb processed the 5' RACE reads anew with MiXCR; each CDR3 protein has one entry. The sample contains about 40,000 distinct CDR3 sequences, around 5.2% of which appear only once. The source was PBMCs, collected at surgery. The receptors shown here come from a female donor with early-stage non-small cell lung cancer. Both conserved end residues are part of each CDR3.

V gene	CDR3 protein
TRBV20-1	CSLRTGPYEQYF
TRBV20-1	CSAQRVTGSGQPQHF
TRBV2	CASSRQDRGRGEKLFF
TRBV11-2	CASSFISGANVLTF
TRBV6-1	CASSGFTSGGYTDTQYF
TRBV20-1	CSAILPGQGATDTQYF
TRBV28	CASSGQDSSYEQYF
TRBV28	CASSSPGQGGEKLFF
TRBV4-2	CASSQPTGGNTEAFF
TRBV9	CASSPGGGTLYEQYF
TRBV7-2	CASSRTAETQYF
TRBV7-9	CASSSIQGTNGELFF
TRBV5-4	CASSFRGTDTQYF
TRBV11-2	CASSADKGALYNEQFF
TRBV7-2	CASSLSTPSYNEQFF
TRBV5-1	CASSLGQGAVGYTF
TRBV20-1	CSARAGQGAKVEAFF
TRBV12-3/TRBV12-4	CASSQQLAGVGNTGELFF
TRBV20-1	CSARVGGTGGYNEQFF
TRBV5-6	CASSHRQDRQETQYF
TRBV20-1	CSAPTGESRQAFF
TRBV27	CASSFLPARADYEGQYF
TRBV7-2	CASSLPDFGRHLNYGYTF
TRBV4-1	CASSDRGSETQYF
TRBV7-9	CASSPRSSYEQYF
TRBV6-2/TRBV6-3	CASSYSTGYQPQHF
TRBV5-1	CASSNSQGSYGYTF
TRBV12-3/TRBV12-4	CASSLGDNQETQYF
TRBV6-5	CASRRGINTEAFF
TRBV11-2	CASSSEDRGPGYTF
TRBV7-2	CASSLRAGGTGDTQYF
TRBV6-5	CASSYTGGANEQFF
TRBV9	CASSPSGQGFSNEQFF
TRBV27	CASSLSNTGGGGYTF
TRBV6-2/TRBV6-3	CASTFTRETQYF
TRBV6-5	CASSYRGFQTAEAFF
TRBV3-1	CASSQPPGGAHYGYTF
TRBV6-5	CASSPIRFGTGVELFF
TRBV21-1	CASSCGDGFF
TRBV9	CASSVETPGSPLHF
TRBV7-6	CASSSGQPYEQYF
TRBV2	CASRAGTRTDTQYF
TRBV2	CASSVVGAGETQYF
TRBV10-3	CAISGTGGASNYGYTF
TRBV7-9	CASGQTPRYTF
TRBV2	CASSESGNTEAFF
TRBV5-1	CASSLEGPSGYTF
TRBV12-3/TRBV12-4	CASRTSGRYEQYF